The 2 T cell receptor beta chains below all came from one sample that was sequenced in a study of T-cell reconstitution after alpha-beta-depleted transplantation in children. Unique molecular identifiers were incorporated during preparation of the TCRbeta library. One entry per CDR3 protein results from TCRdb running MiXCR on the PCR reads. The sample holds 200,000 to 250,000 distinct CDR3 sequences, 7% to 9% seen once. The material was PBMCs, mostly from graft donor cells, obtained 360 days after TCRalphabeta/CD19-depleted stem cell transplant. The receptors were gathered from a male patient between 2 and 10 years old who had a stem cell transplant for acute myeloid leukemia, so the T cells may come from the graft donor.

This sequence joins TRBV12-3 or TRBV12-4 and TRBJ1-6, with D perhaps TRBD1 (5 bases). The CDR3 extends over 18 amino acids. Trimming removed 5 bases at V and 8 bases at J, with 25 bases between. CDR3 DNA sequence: TGTGCCAGCAGTCCAATTGGTGCGGGCAGGGTGGGGGATTCACCCCTCCACTTT. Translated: CASSPIGAGRVGDSPLHF.

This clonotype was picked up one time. The CDR3 is CASSQTGYGSGETQYF. CDR3 DNA sequence: TGCGCCAGCAGCCAAACCGGCTACGGGTCTGGAGAGACCCAGTACTTC. This chain uses TRBV4-3 with TRBJ2-5; no clear D gene. The CDR3 contains 16 residues. The germline V gene has CDR1 LGHNA and CDR2 YSLEER. V gave up 2 bases and J gave up 4 bases, with 17 bases separating them.